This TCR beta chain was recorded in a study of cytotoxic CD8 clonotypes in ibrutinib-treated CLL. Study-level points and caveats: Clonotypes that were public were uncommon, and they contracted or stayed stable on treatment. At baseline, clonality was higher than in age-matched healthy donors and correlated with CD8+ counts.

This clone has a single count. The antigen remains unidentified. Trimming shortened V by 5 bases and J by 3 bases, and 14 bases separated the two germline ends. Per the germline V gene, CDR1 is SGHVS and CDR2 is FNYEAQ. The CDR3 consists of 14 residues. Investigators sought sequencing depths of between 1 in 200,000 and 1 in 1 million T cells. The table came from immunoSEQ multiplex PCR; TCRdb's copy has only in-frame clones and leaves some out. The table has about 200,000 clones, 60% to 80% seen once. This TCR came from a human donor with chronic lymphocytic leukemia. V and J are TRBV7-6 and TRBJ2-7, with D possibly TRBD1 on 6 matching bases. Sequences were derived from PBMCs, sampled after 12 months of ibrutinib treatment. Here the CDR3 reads CASSTSQGFYEQYF. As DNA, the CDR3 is TGTGCCAGCAGCACATCGCAGGGGTTCTACGAGCAGTACTTC.